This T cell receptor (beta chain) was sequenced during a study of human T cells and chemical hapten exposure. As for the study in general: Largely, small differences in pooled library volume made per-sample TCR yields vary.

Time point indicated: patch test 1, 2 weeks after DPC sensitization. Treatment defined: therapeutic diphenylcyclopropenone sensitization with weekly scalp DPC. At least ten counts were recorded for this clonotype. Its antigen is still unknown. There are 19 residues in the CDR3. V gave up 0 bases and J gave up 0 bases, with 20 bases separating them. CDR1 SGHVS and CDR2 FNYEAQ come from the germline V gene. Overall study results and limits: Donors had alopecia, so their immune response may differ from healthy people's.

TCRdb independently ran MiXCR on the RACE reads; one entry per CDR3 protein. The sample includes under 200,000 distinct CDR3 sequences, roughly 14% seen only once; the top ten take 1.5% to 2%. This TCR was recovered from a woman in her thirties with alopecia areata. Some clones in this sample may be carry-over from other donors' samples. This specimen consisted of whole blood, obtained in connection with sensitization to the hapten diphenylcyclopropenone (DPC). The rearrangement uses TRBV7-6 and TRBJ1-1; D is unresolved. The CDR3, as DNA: TGTGCCAGCAGCTTAGCGCACGACCCCCTTTCGTATTTGAACACTGAAGCTTTCTTT. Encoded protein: CASSLAHDPLSYLNTEAFF.